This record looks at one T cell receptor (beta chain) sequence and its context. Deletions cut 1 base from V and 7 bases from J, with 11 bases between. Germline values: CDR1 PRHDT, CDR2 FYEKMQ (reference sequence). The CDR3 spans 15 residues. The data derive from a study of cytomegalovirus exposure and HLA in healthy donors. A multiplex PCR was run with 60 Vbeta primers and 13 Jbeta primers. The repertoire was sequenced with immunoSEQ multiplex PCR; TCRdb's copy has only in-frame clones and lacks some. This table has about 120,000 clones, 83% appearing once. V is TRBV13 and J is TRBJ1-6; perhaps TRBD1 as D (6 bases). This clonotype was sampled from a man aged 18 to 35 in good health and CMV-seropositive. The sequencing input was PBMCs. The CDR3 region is CASSLEDSSNSPLHF. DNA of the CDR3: TGTGCCAGCAGCTTAGAGGACAGCTCCAATTCACCCCTCCACTTT.